These 19 T cell receptor beta chains came from one sample sequenced in a study of neurological immune-mediated disorders. MiXCR, run by TCRdb on the 5' RACE reads, gives a single entry per CDR3 protein. The data contain some 60,000 distinct CDR3 sequences, around 3.8% of them seen just once; the ten biggest clones take up about 2%. The source material was PBMCs. The receptors were sampled from a woman between 50 and 59 years old with multiple sclerosis.

This clonotype came up many times. V and J are TRBV9 and TRBJ1-2; no firm D call. Trimming took off 3 bases at V and 4 bases at J, with 10 bases between the two ends. In germline, CDR1 is SGDLS, CDR2 YYNGEE. CDR3 length: 13 residues. The CDR3 sequence: CASSERIGYGYTF. Written as DNA, the CDR3 is TGTGCCAGCAGCGAAAGGATAGGCTATGGCTACACCTTC.

This clonotype has ten or more counts. Written as DNA, the CDR3 is TGCAGTGCTAGGACCTTAGCGGGAGAGAACACCGGGGAGCTGTTTTTT. Its translation is CSARTLAGENTGELFF. The chain is built from TRBV20-1 and TRBJ2-2, with 9 bases aligning to TRBD2. Germline-derived CDR1 and CDR2 are DFQATT and SNEGSKA (reference sequence). This CDR3 comprises 16 residues. The V gene end was trimmed by 3 bases and the J gene end by 1 base; junction bases not matched to a gene: 6.

This clonotype was seen a handful of times. This chain links TRBV3-1 with TRBJ1-1; D is possibly TRBD1 (6 bases). CDR1 is LGHDT and CDR2 is YNNKEL in the germline V gene (reference sequence). V shed 2 bases and J shed 0 bases, with 16 bases lying between them. This CDR3 region has 17 residues. The CDR3 coding sequence is TGTGCCAGCAGCCAACCTCGGGACACTACCATGAACACTGAAGCTTTCTTT. Its protein is CASSQPRDTTMNTEAFF. Based on the CDR3 plus reference TRBV3-1 and TRBJ1-1, the full variable domain is DTAVSQTPKYLVTQMGNDKSIKCEQNLGHDTMYWYKQDSKKFLKIMFSYNNKELIINETVPNRFSPKSPDKAHLNLHINSLELGDSAVYFCASSQPRDTTMNTEAFFGQGTRLTVV.

This clonotype was detected ten times or more. The chain carries TRBV4-3 and TRBJ1-4; no clear D gene. The CDR3 consists of 17 residues. With 0 bases removed from V and 0 bases from J, the gap between germline ends came to 11 bases. Germline V gives CDR1 LGHNA, CDR2 YSLEER. CDR3 DNA: TGCGCCAGCAGCCAAGAGGAGGGATATGCAACTAATGAAAAACTGTTTTTT. It encodes CASSQEEGYATNEKLFF.

This clonotype occurred many times. The V call is TRBV20-1, the J call TRBJ2-1; D may be TRBD2 (6 bases). The germline V gene encodes CDR1 DFQATT and CDR2 SNEGSKA (reference sequence). The CDR3 spans 16 residues. The V end lost 5 bases, the J end lost 2 bases, and 19 bases lay between the germline ends. CDR3: CSAHRDFPKAYNEQFF. As DNA, the CDR3 is TGCAGTGCTCACCGGGACTTCCCAAAGGCCTACAATGAGCAGTTCTTC.

This clonotype was seen repeatedly, ten times or more. The chain is built from TRBV9 and TRBJ2-3, with 12 bases fitting TRBD2. J was trimmed by 4 bases and V by 4 bases; bases with no gene match: 4. The germline V gene has CDR1 SGDLS and CDR2 YYNGEE. The CDR3 has 15 amino acids. This CDR3 is CASSPTSGRPDTQYF. CDR3 in DNA: TGTGCCAGCAGCCCGACTAGCGGGAGACCAGATACGCAGTATTTT.

Ten or more counts support this clonotype. The chain carries TRBV7-9 and TRBJ2-7, with D unresolved. This CDR3 spans 13 amino acids. From germline, CDR1 is SEHNR and CDR2 FQNEAQ (reference sequence). V was trimmed by 3 bases and J by 4 bases, leaving 10 bases between them. The CDR3 is CASSFDTLYEQYF. For the CDR3, the DNA is TGTGCCAGCAGCTTTGATACCCTATACGAGCAGTACTTC.

In this sample, this clonotype turned up many times. The rearrangement links TRBV15 to TRBJ2-4; D uncertain. Germline CDR1 is LNHNV and CDR2 is YYDKDF (reference sequence). This CDR3 contains 10 residues. Trimming left V 8 bases short and J 8 bases short, with 7 bases between. Written as DNA, the CDR3 is TGTGCCACCGGGATGGACATTCAGTACTTC. Translating it yields CATGMDIQYF.

This clonotype was seen repeatedly, ten times or more. The chain employs TRBV7-3 and TRBJ2-1; 12 nucleotides align to TRBD2. Per the germline V gene, CDR1 is SGHTA and CDR2 is FQGTGA. The V and J ends lost 5 bases and 3 bases, in that order; junction bases with no gene match: 2. CDR3 length equals 15 residues. This CDR3 reads CASSRGLAGYNEQFF. The CDR3 DNA sequence: TGTGCCAGCAGCCGGGGACTAGCGGGCTACAATGAGCAGTTCTTC.

The sample holds many counts of this clonotype. This chain uses TRBV4-2 with TRBJ2-7; 11 bases line up with TRBD2. V trimming: 4 bases; J trimming: 2 bases; junction bases outside the gene matches: 7. The CDR3 covers 16 residues. Per the germline V gene, CDR1 is LGHNA and CDR2 is YNFKEQ. As DNA, the CDR3 is TGTGCCAGCAGCCGAGTACTAGCGGGAGACGCCTACGAGCAGTACTTC. Its translation: CASSRVLAGDAYEQYF.

This clonotype appeared a single time. Possible read error: a much larger clone is one base away. This CDR3 is missing its conserved last phenylalanine or tryptophan, likely due to a read error. The chain couples TRBV18 to TRBJ2-7, with D perhaps TRBD1 or TRBD2 (5 bases each). The CDR3 has 13 residues. Between the trimmed V and J ends, which lost 6 bases and 1 base, there was a span of 10 bases. Germline V lookup: CDR1 KGHSH, CDR2 LQKENI. The CDR3 nucleotides read TGTGCCAGCTCCCCCTGGGGGTCCTACGAGCAGTACTAC. Protein product: CASSPWGSYEQYY.

The table lists this clonotype with many counts. The chain uses TRBV5-1 and TRBJ2-2; D not certain. V dropped 4 bases and J dropped 3 bases, with 4 bases sitting between them. CDR3 length: 12 amino acids. The germline V gene encodes CDR1 SGHRS and CDR2 YFSETQ. The CDR3 loop reads CASSGYTGELFF. The CDR3 DNA is TGCGCCAGCAGCGGGTACACCGGGGAGCTGTTTTTT.

This clonotype has just a few counts. The chain couples TRBV25-1 to TRBJ1-5; D remains unclear. The length of the CDR3 is 12 residues. The ends were cut back, 4 bases at V and 2 bases at J, with 3 bases in the middle. Germline loops: CDR1 MGHDK, CDR2 SYGVNS. The CDR3 DNA follows: TGTGCCAGCAGTGTGGGCAATCAGCCCCAGCATTTT. Its protein is CASSVGNQPQHF.

This clonotype was counted ten times or more. Here the CDR3 DNA reads TGTGCCACTGGTGACGGGACAGGGGGGTACGAGCAGTACTTC. Translating gives CATGDGTGGYEQYF. V is TRBV10-3 and J is TRBJ2-7; 11 nucleotides match TRBD1. J lost 4 bases, V lost 10 bases, and 9 bases had no gene match. Germline values: CDR1 ENHRY, CDR2 SYGVKD. This CDR3 spans 14 amino acids.

This clonotype was seen ten or more times. The chain joins TRBV5-1 to TRBJ1-2, with 8 bases matching TRBD1. The CDR3 covers 14 residues. Trimming removed 5 bases from V and 5 bases from J; junction bases left unmatched: 8. The germline V gene has CDR1 SGHRS and CDR2 YFSETQ. In DNA, the CDR3 is TGCGCCAGCAGTCTGACAGGGGAAGGGTATGGCTACACCTTC. It is translated as CASSLTGEGYGYTF.

This clonotype was detected many times. This chain links TRBV19 with TRBJ2-1, with D unclear. The CDR3 is 17 residues long. V was pared by 2 bases and J by 4 bases, with 18 bases between. CDR1 and CDR2 from the germline V gene are LNHDA and SQIVND (reference sequence). The CDR3 coding sequence is TGTGCCAGTAGTATACCCTGGGCCGGCCATCGATACAATGAGCAGTTCTTC. Translated, it gives CASSIPWAGHRYNEQFF. Full variable domain (remainder filled in from reference TRBV19 and TRBJ2-1): DGGITQSPKYLFRKEGQNVTLSCEQNLNHDAMYWYRQDPGQGLRLIYYSQIVNDFQKGDIAEGYSVSREKKESFPLTVTSAQKNPTAFYLCASSIPWAGHRYNEQFFGPGTRLTVL.

This clonotype was recorded many times. V usage is TRBV15 and J usage is TRBJ1-4; no definite D call. CDR3 length: 15 residues. Germline lookup yields CDR1 LNHNV and CDR2 YYDKDF (reference sequence). Trimming took 5 bases from V and 5 from J, leaving 15 bases between them. The CDR3: CATSARTDLNEKLFF. CDR3 nucleotide sequence: TGTGCCACCAGCGCCCGTACGGACTTGAATGAAAAACTGTTTTTT.

This clonotype has at least ten counts. The rearrangement links TRBV20-1 to TRBJ2-1; the match to TRBD2 covers 9 bases. Germline V gene sequence: CDR1 DFQATT, CDR2 SNEGSKA (reference sequence). V dropped 1 base and J dropped 16; count of bases not matched to a gene: 11. The CDR3 runs 13 residues. The CDR3 region has the DNA TGCAGTGCTAGAGCGGGTAGCGGGAGTTTCCACTTCTTC. This gives the protein CSARAGSGSFHFF.

This chain connects TRBV11-3 to TRBJ2-1; tentative D call: TRBD2 (5 bases). The V end was cut by 3 bases, the J end by 3 bases, with 15 bases between. Germline V gene sequence: CDR1 SGHNT, CDR2 YENEEA. This CDR3 has 16 amino acids. DNA of the CDR3: TGTGCCAGCAGCTTGGCAAGCGGCCACCTCTACAATGAGCAGTTCTTC. This translates into CASSLASGHLYNEQFF.